Listed below are T cell receptor beta chains from one sample, sequenced in a study of blood T cell repertoires in COVID-19. The data were produced by immunoSEQ multiplex PCR, yet TCRdb's version contains in-frame clones alone and is incomplete. The sample lists some 530,000 clones, 80% to 90% occurring once. Source material: peripheral blood. All receptors come from a human donor in a cohort sampled during active COVID-19. CDR3s include the opening cysteine and the closing phenylalanine or tryptophan. The D gene is left open where the match is weak. Rows give clone size only sometimes, using once, few, many, or a class for an expanded clone.

d_call: -
j_call: TRBJ1-3
clone_size: -
v_call: TRBV30
cdr3_nt: TGTGCCTGGAGTCTTAAAACCTCGGGACATTCCTCTGGAAACACCATATATTTT
cdr3_aa: CAWSLKTSGHSSGNTIYF

d_call: TRBD2
j_call: TRBJ2-3
clone_size: -
v_call: TRBV12-5
cdr3_nt: TGTGCTAGTGGTTTGGCTAGCGGGAGTTTCGCAGATACGCAGTATTTT
cdr3_aa: CASGLASGSFADTQYF

d_call: -
j_call: TRBJ1-1
clone_size: -
v_call: TRBV6-5
cdr3_nt: TGTGCCAGCAGTTACAAGAGCAAGAACACTGAAGCTTTCTTT
cdr3_aa: CASSYKSKNTEAFF

d_call: -
j_call: TRBJ1-1
clone_size: -
v_call: TRBV19
cdr3_nt: TGTGCCAGTAGTCAAAAAATGAACACTGAAGCTTTCTTT
cdr3_aa: CASSQKMNTEAFF

d_call: -
j_call: TRBJ2-7
clone_size: -
v_call: TRBV2
cdr3_nt: TGTGCCAGCAGTCGACAGGACTACGAGCAGTACTTC
cdr3_aa: CASSRQDYEQYF

d_call: -
j_call: TRBJ1-2
clone_size: -
v_call: TRBV28
cdr3_nt: TGTGCCAGCAGCCCAGACAAGTCTAACTATGGCTACACCTTC
cdr3_aa: CASSPDKSNYGYTF

d_call: TRBD2
j_call: TRBJ2-5
clone_size: -
v_call: TRBV30
cdr3_nt: TGTGCCTGGTCCCCCGGGACTAGCGGGAGGGCTTGGGAGACCCAGTACTTC
cdr3_aa: CAWSPGTSGRAWETQYF

d_call: -
j_call: TRBJ1-1
clone_size: few
v_call: TRBV12-5
cdr3_nt: TGTGCTAGTACGCGGGGGGGGCGGACTGAAGCTTTCTTT
cdr3_aa: CASTRGGRTEAFF

d_call: TRBD1
j_call: TRBJ1-2
clone_size: -
v_call: TRBV29-1
cdr3_nt: TGCAGCGACAGGGGACGGAGCTATGGCTACACCTTC
cdr3_aa: CSDRGRSYGYTF

d_call: TRBD2
j_call: TRBJ2-1
clone_size: few
v_call: TRBV7-3
cdr3_nt: TGTGCCAGCAGCTTAGCGGGAGGGCCTTCCTACAATGAGCAGTTCTTC
cdr3_aa: CASSLAGGPSYNEQFF

d_call: -
j_call: TRBJ2-7
clone_size: once
v_call: TRBV6-5
cdr3_nt: TGTGCCAGCAGTACCGGGACTTTAAGCTCCTACGAGCAGTACTTC
cdr3_aa: CASSTGTLSSYEQYF

d_call: -
j_call: TRBJ1-1
clone_size: -
v_call: TRBV30
cdr3_nt: TGTGCCTGGAATCCCAGGACAGCTACTACTGAAGCTTTCTTT
cdr3_aa: CAWNPRTATTEAFF

d_call: -
j_call: TRBJ1-2
clone_size: -
v_call: TRBV5-6
cdr3_nt: TGTGCCAGCAGCTTGGGGACAGCATCCCCCTATGGCTACACCTTC
cdr3_aa: CASSLGTASPYGYTF

d_call: TRBD1
j_call: TRBJ2-5
clone_size: few
v_call: TRBV10-3
cdr3_nt: TGTGCCATCAGACCCGACAGGGGACAAGAGACCCAGTACTTC
cdr3_aa: CAIRPDRGQETQYF

d_call: TRBD2
j_call: TRBJ2-5
clone_size: -
v_call: TRBV27
cdr3_nt: TGTGCCAGCAGTTTAAGGGGGTCGAGAGCGGGAGAGGGGGAGACCCAGTACTTC
cdr3_aa: CASSLRGSRAGEGETQYF

d_call: TRBD2
j_call: TRBJ2-3
clone_size: -
v_call: TRBV28
cdr3_nt: TGTGCCAGCGACGCATCGACTAGCGGGAGTGAAAAGGATACGCAGTATTTT
cdr3_aa: CASDASTSGSEKDTQYF

d_call: TRBD2
j_call: TRBJ2-1
clone_size: -
v_call: TRBV3-1/TRBV3-2
cdr3_nt: TGTGCCAGCAGTCAACAACCCCGGCGGACTAGCTCCTACAATGAGCAGTTCTTC
cdr3_aa: CASSQQPRRTSSYNEQFF

d_call: TRBD1
j_call: TRBJ2-3
clone_size: once
v_call: TRBV10-2
cdr3_nt: TGCGCCAGCAGGGACAGGGAGGGCACAGATACGCAGTATTTT
cdr3_aa: CASRDREGTDTQYF

d_call: -
j_call: TRBJ1-2
clone_size: once
v_call: TRBV7-2
cdr3_nt: TGTGCCAGCAGCTTAGACGGGAATGGCTACACCTTC
cdr3_aa: CASSLDGNGYTF

d_call: TRBD2
j_call: TRBJ2-1
clone_size: -
v_call: TRBV20-1
cdr3_nt: TGCAGTGCTAGATCGGGGGGTGAGCAGTTCTTC
cdr3_aa: CSARSGGEQFF

d_call: TRBD1
j_call: TRBJ1-2
clone_size: -
v_call: TRBV19
cdr3_nt: TGTGCCAGTAGGACAGGGGTCTCTAGCTACACCTTC
cdr3_aa: CASRTGVSSYTF

d_call: TRBD2
j_call: TRBJ2-6
clone_size: -
v_call: TRBV7-3
cdr3_nt: TGTGCCAGCAGCGCGCGTCCTGGGAGGGGAATCTCTGGGGCCAACGTCCTGACTTTC
cdr3_aa: CASSARPGRGISGANVLTF

d_call: TRBD1
j_call: TRBJ1-5
clone_size: -
v_call: TRBV5-6
cdr3_nt: TGTGCCAGCAGTCCAGACAGGGGAAGCCAGCCCCAGCATTTT
cdr3_aa: CASSPDRGSQPQHF

d_call: -
j_call: TRBJ1-1
clone_size: -
v_call: TRBV19
cdr3_nt: TGTGCCAGTAGTCTTAGCAGGGTCGGAAACACTGAAGCTTTCTTT
cdr3_aa: CASSLSRVGNTEAFF

d_call: TRBD2
j_call: TRBJ2-3
clone_size: -
v_call: TRBV28
cdr3_nt: TGTGCCAGCAGCTCCCCGGGACTAGCGGGAATAGATACGCAGTATTTT
cdr3_aa: CASSSPGLAGIDTQYF

d_call: TRBD1
j_call: TRBJ1-1
clone_size: -
v_call: TRBV3-1/TRBV3-2
cdr3_nt: TGTGCCAGCAGCCAAGAAGCATGGACAGGGGGCGCTGAAGCTTTCTTT
cdr3_aa: CASSQEAWTGGAEAFF

d_call: -
j_call: TRBJ1-5
clone_size: -
v_call: TRBV7-8
cdr3_nt: TGTGCCAGCAGTGGGGGCAGGGGAGGGAATCAGCCCCAGCATTTT
cdr3_aa: CASSGGRGGNQPQHF

d_call: TRBD1
j_call: TRBJ2-5
clone_size: -
v_call: TRBV7-8
cdr3_nt: TGTGCCAGCAGCTTATTCAGGACAGGGGGAATCGAGACCCAGTACTTC
cdr3_aa: CASSLFRTGGIETQYF